This paragraph covers one T cell receptor beta chain sequence. Trimming cost V 5 bases and J 6 bases; bases outside gene matches: 14. The CDR3 extends over 15 amino acids. Per the germline V gene, CDR1 is GTSNPN and CDR2 is SVGIG (reference sequence). The authors carried out high-throughput sequencing of TCR beta. They applied it to CD8+ and CD4+ T cells obtained from blood. This sample was taken from a study of CD8 T cells in Susac syndrome. Roughly 0.45 to 1 ug RNA was reverse transcribed with random hexamers. In TCRdb, the immunoSEQ multiplex PCR reads were re-called with MiXCR into one record per CDR3 protein. The table records approximately 190,000 distinct CDR3 sequences, nearly 95% of them present only once.

The chain couples TRBV30 to TRBJ2-7, with 9 nucleotides matching TRBD2. The TCR comes from a human donor with multiple sclerosis. The source material was CD4+ T cells from PBMCs. Here the CDR3 reads CAWRSLAGSVGEQYF. In nucleotides, the CDR3 is TGTGCCTGGCGATCGCTAGCGGGATCGGTCGGCGAGCAGTACTTC.